This is a list of T cell receptor beta chains from one sample in a study of T-cell memory formation after mild COVID-19. In TCRdb, the 5' RACE reads were re-called with MiXCR into one record per CDR3 protein. The sample carries 280,000 or so distinct CDR3 sequences, approximately 8.4% recorded once. Material for sequencing was PBMCs or a T cell subset sorted from them (not recorded which). Source of these receptors: a man aged 18 to 30 who had mild COVID-19 (a few samples of this study predate the infection). Cell type and time point are not known. The CDR3 runs from the conserved cysteine through the conserved F or W.

v_call	j_call	cdr3_aa
TRBV15	TRBJ2-2	CATGKGVNTGELFF
TRBV5-6	TRBJ2-1	CASTQLVLGEQFF
TRBV2	TRBJ1-5	CASSEVSGGNQPQHF
TRBV12-3/TRBV12-4	TRBJ2-3	CASSSGTSTDTQYF
TRBV6-6	TRBJ2-4	CASSYRAVKNIQYF
TRBV11-3	TRBJ2-1	CASSLDYGYNEQFF
TRBV5-1	TRBJ2-5	CASSFRDRGETQYF
TRBV3-1	TRBJ1-4	CASSQDRDRGEKLFF
TRBV19	TRBJ1-1	CASSGGRGGTEAFF
TRBV6-5	TRBJ1-2	CASSPGRGGYTF
TRBV3-1	TRBJ2-5	CASSPTSGQETQYF
TRBV4-2	TRBJ2-5	CASSQVEIPQETQYF
TRBV6-2/TRBV6-3	TRBJ2-3	CASSTRLHRGSTDTQYF
TRBV6-5	TRBJ1-2	CASSDTGPGYGYTF
TRBV7-2	TRBJ2-3	CASSLSYSTDTQYF
TRBV6-2/TRBV6-3	TRBJ2-2	CASSPGRNTGELFF
TRBV5-1	TRBJ1-2	CASSLASSFNGYTF
TRBV28	TRBJ2-3	CASSFGAGDTQYF
TRBV7-9	TRBJ2-2	CASSPRGSSGELFF
TRBV6-2/TRBV6-3	TRBJ2-7	CASSYRAGDEQYF
TRBV12-3/TRBV12-4	TRBJ2-5	CASSFPGTGKETQYF
TRBV28	TRBJ1-4	CASRDRVKEKLFF
TRBV7-2	TRBJ2-3	CASSLAGTRGTDTQYF
TRBV6-5	TRBJ2-7	CASSYTDREQYF
TRBV19	TRBJ2-1	CASSTVEGYNEQFF
TRBV12-3/TRBV12-4	TRBJ2-5	CASRLDSLEETQYF
TRBV20-1	TRBJ2-5	CSARSDRVIAGETQYF
TRBV6-2/TRBV6-3	TRBJ1-5	CASKNRGHQPQHF
TRBV19	TRBJ1-5	CASSIVGNQPQHF
TRBV5-1	TRBJ2-5	CASSLEAGWYQETQYF
TRBV7-7	TRBJ2-5	CASSKDRGQETQYF
TRBV5-1	TRBJ2-4	CASTQDIGNIQYF
TRBV20-1	TRBJ1-5	CSARAVFPAQPQHF
TRBV25-1	TRBJ2-1	CASSDRGYEQFF
TRBV20-1	TRBJ1-5	CSARGWDGDNNQPQHF
TRBV10-2	TRBJ2-5	CASSESLETQYF